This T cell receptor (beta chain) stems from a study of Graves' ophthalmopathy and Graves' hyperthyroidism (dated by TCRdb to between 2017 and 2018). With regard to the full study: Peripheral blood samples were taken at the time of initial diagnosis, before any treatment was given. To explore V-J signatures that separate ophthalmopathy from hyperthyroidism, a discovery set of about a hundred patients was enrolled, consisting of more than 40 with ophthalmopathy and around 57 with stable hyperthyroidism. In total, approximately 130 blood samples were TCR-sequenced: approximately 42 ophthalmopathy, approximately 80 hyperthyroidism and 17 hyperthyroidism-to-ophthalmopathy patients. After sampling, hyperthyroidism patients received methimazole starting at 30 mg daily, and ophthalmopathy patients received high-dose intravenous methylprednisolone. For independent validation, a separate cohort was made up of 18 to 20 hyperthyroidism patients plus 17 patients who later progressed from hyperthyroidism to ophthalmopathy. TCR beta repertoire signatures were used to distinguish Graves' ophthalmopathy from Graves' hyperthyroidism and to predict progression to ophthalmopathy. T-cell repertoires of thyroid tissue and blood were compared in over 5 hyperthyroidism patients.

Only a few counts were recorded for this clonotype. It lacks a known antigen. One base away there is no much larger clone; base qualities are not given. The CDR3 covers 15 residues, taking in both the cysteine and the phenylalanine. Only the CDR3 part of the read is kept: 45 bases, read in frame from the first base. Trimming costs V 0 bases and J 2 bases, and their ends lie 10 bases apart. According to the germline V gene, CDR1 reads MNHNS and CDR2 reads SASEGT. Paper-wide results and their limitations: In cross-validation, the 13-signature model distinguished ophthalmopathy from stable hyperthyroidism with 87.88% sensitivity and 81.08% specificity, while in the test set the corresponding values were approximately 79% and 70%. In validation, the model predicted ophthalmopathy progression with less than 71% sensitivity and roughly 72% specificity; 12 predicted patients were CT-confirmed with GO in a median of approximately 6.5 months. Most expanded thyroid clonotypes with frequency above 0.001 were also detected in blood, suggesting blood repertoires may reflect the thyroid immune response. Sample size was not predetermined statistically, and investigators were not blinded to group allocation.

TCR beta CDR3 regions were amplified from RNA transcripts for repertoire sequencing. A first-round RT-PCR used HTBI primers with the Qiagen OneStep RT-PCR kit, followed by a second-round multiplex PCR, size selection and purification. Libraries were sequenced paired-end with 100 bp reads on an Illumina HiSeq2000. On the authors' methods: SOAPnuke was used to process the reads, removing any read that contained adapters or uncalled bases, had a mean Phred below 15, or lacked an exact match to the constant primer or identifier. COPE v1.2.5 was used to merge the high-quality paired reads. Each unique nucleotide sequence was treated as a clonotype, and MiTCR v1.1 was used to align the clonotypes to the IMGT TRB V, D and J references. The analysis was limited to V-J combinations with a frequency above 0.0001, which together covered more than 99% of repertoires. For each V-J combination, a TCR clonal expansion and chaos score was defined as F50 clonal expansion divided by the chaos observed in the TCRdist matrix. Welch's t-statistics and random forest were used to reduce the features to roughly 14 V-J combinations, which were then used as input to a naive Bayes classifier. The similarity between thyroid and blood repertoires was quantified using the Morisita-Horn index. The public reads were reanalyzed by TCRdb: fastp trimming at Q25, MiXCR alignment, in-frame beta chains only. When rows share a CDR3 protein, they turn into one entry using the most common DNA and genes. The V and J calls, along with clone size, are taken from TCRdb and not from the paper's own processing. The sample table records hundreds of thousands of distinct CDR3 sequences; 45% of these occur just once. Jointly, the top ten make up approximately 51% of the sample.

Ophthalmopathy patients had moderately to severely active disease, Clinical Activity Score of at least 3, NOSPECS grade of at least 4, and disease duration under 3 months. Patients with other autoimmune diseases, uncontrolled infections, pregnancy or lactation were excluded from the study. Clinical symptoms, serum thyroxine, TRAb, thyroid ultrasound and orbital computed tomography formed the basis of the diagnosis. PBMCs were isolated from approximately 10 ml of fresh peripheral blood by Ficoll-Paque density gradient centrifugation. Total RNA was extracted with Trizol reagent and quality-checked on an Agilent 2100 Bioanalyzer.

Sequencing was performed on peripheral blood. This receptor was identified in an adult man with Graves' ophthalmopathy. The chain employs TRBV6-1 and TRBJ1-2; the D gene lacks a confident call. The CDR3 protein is CASSEAFLLNYGYTF. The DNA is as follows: TGTGCCAGCAGTGAAGCTTTTCTGTTAAACTATGGCTACACCTTC.